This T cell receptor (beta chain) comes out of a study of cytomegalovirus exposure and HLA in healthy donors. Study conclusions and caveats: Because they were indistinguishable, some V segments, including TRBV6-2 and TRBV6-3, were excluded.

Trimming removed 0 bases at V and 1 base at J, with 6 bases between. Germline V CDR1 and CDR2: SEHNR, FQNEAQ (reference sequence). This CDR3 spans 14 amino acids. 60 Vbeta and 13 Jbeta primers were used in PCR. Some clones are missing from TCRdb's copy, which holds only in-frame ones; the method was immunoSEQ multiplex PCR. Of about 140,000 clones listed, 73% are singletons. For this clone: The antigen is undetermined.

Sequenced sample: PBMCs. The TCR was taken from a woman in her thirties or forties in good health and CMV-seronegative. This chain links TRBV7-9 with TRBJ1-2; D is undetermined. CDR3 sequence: CASSLAGSNYGYTF. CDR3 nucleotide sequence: TGTGCCAGCAGCTTAGCGGGCAGTAACTATGGCTACACCTTC.